This T cell receptor (beta chain) was profiled in a study of blood T cell repertoires in COVID-19. Study in general: Material from acute and convalescent COVID-19 was sourced from the United States, Italy and Spain. Sources were T cells, B-cell-depleted T cells, or PBMCs; the material itself was cDNA or gDNA.

Original processing notes: Amplifying reference gene primers gave estimates of nucleated cell counts. TCRdb's table, derived via immunoSEQ multiplex PCR, lists solely in-frame clones and lacks some. For V, J and clone size, that table is used; D and trimming come from the DNA. The data contain 150,000 to 200,000 clones, around 84% of them singletons. CDR1 and CDR2 (germline): GTSNPN, SVGIG (reference sequence). The CDR3 totals 21 residues. Losses at the gene ends were 1 base for V and 3 bases for J; bases not matched to a gene: 18. The Seattle site enrolled patients during active infection and followed them longitudinally.

The sample was peripheral blood. The rearrangement uses TRBV30 and TRBJ2-1; TRBD2 matches 13 bases. This receptor was obtained from a woman between 70 and 85 years old with COVID-19, enrolled during active disease. The CDR3 DNA sequence: TGTGCCTGGAGTGGCCCGGGCGCGGGATCCGGGACTAGCGGGAACTACAATGAGCAGTTCTTC. Translation: CAWSGPGAGSGTSGNYNEQFF.